This T cell receptor beta chain was documented in a study of CD8 T cells in Susac syndrome. Trimming pared 8 bases from V and 0 bases from J, leaving 16 bases between. Germline V gives CDR1 LGHDT, CDR2 YNNKEL (reference sequence). The CDR3 runs 15 residues. A quantity of roughly 0.5 to 1 ug RNA underwent reverse transcription using random hexamers. One entry per CDR3 protein, called by TCRdb with MiXCR from the immunoSEQ multiplex PCR reads. The repertoire holds 100,000 to 150,000 distinct CDR3 sequences, with 65% to 90% as singletons. The CD8+ and CD4+ T cells were isolated magnetically using a negative isolation approach, whereas the TEMRA cells were enriched by FACS.

The J gene is TRBJ2-5, the V gene TRBV3-1; D is perhaps TRBD1 or TRBD2 (5 bases each). The source material was CD8+ T cells from PBMCs. The TCR sequence derives from a human donor with multiple sclerosis. This chain's CDR3 is CASWGEGRHQETQYF. CDR3 nucleotides: TGTGCCAGCTGGGGTGAGGGACGACACCAAGAGACCCAGTACTTC.